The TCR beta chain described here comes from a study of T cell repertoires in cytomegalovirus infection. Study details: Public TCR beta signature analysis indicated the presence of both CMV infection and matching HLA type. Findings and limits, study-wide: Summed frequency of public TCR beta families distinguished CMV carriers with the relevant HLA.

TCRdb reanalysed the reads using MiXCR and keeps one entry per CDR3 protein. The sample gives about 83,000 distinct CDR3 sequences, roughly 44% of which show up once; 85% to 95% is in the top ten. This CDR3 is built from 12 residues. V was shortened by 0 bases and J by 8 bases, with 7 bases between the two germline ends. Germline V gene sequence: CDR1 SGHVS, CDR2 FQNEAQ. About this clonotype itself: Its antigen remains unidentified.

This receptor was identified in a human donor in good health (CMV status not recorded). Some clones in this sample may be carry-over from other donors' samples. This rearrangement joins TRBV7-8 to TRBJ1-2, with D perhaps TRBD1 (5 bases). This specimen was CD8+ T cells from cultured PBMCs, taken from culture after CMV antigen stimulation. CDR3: CASSLAGPGYTF. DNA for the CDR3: TGTGCCAGCAGCTTAGCGGGGCCGGGCTACACCTTC.